The 25 T cell receptor beta chains below all came from one sample that was sequenced in a study of blood T cells in healthy people across ages (dated by TCRdb to the mid-2010s). Library preparation was by 5' RACE. Sequencing was performed on an Illumina HiSeq 2500. A second PCR of 7 to 11 cycles was run with a J-beta primer mix and a sample-barcoded 5' primer. TCRdb reprocessing: public reads trimmed at Q25 with fastp, clones called with MiXCR, in-frame beta chains kept. Rows with a matching CDR3 protein are joined into one entry that keeps the most common DNA and genes. The sample table holds about 1.8 million distinct CDR3 sequences, of which around 48% were seen once. Roughly 2% of the sample goes to the ten largest clones. Sequencing was done on a sample of blood. Receptor source: a woman between 40 and 55 years old in good health.

V usage is TRBV20-1 and J usage is TRBJ2-1; 10 nucleotides line up with TRBD1. This CDR3 has 14 amino acids. Losses at the gene ends were 2 bases for V and 5 bases for J; bases not matched to a gene: 3. Germline V CDR1 and CDR2: DFQATT, SNEGSKA (reference sequence). The CDR3 loop reads CSARKTGGDNEQFF. Here the CDR3 DNA reads TGCAGTGCTAGAAAGACAGGGGGCGACAATGAGCAGTTCTTC.

This clonotype was detected only a few times. The chain links TRBV20-1 to TRBJ2-7; a weak D match, TRBD2 (5 bases). The V gene lost 7 bases and the J gene lost 2 bases, with 6 bases spanning the gap. The length of the CDR3 is 10 residues. CDR1 is DFQATT, CDR2 SNEGSKA, per germline (reference sequence). For the CDR3, the DNA is TGCAGTGTGAGGGCCTACGAGCAGTACTTC. It is translated as CSVRAYEQYF.

CDR3 DNA sequence: TGTGCCACCAGCAGAGATAACGTAGGACCCCTCCACTTT. It codes for CATSRDNVGPLHF. V gene TRBV15 combines with J gene TRBJ1-6; no clear D gene. The CDR3 is 13 amino acids. V dropped 0 bases and J dropped 12 bases, with 9 bases sitting between them. Per germline, CDR1 LNHNV and CDR2 YYDKDF (reference sequence).

The table lists this clonotype with a few counts. The chain recombines TRBV5-5 with TRBJ2-3; D remains ambiguous. Trimming left V 4 bases short and J 6 bases short, with 6 bases between. Germline values: CDR1 SGHKS, CDR2 YYEKEE (reference sequence). The CDR3 consists of 11 residues. CDR3 amino acids: CASSHQDTQYF. The DNA of the CDR3 is TGTGCCAGCAGCCACCAGGATACGCAGTATTTT.

The sample holds a few counts of this clonotype. The chain employs TRBV27 and TRBJ2-1, with D uncertain. Germline loops: CDR1 MNHEY, CDR2 SMNVEV (reference sequence). V lost 6 bases and J 13 bases, leaving 16 bases between the germline ends. The CDR3 is 12 amino acids. CDR3 sequence: CASRLAPGYQFF. As DNA, the CDR3 is TGTGCCAGCAGACTCGCCCCAGGTTACCAGTTCTTC.

The chain is built from TRBV29-1 and TRBJ1-1; D gene ambiguous. From germline, CDR1 is SQVTM and CDR2 ANQGSEA. The ends were cut back, 6 bases at V and 4 bases at J, with 18 bases in the middle. The CDR3 runs to 14 residues. The CDR3 region has the DNA TGCAGCGTAAGTCGGGTCCAAGGGAGCACTGAAGCTTTCTTT. As protein: CSVSRVQGSTEAFF.

V gene TRBV4-1 combines with J gene TRBJ2-3; TRBD1 is a possible D gene (6 bases). The CDR3 runs 17 residues. Trimming shortened V by 4 bases and J by 0 bases, and 17 bases separated the two germline ends. From germline, CDR1 is MGHRA and CDR2 YSYEKL. CDR3: CASSRVLTGSSTDTQYF. In DNA, the CDR3 is TGCGCCAGCAGCCGGGTCCTCACAGGGTCTAGCACAGATACGCAGTATTTT.

The chain links TRBV9 to TRBJ2-1; no definite D call. The CDR3 extends over 15 amino acids. Trimming took 1 base from V and 7 from J, leaving 15 bases between them. CDR1 and CDR2 (germline): SGDLS, YYNGEE. The CDR3 nucleotides are TGTGCCAGCAGCGTACGAGGAACTTTAGCAAATGAGCAGTTCTTC. Residues: CASSVRGTLANEQFF.

J is TRBJ2-5 and V is TRBV6-5; 12 nucleotides agree with TRBD2. Germline assignment: CDR1 MNHEY and CDR2 SVGAGI. Trimming cost V 2 bases and J 5 bases; bases outside gene matches: 18. CDR3 size: 20 residues. CDR3 bases: TGTGCCAGCAGTTACGGCCCCAACCGACTAGCGGGGGCTCCCCAGGAGACCCAGTACTTC. It codes for CASSYGPNRLAGAPQETQYF.

The J gene is TRBJ1-5, the V gene TRBV7-2, with 7 bases identical to TRBD1. This CDR3 spans 15 amino acids. V was clipped by 5 bases and J by 7 bases; unmatched bases: 11. Germline V lookup: CDR1 SGHTA, CDR2 FQGNSA. The CDR3 protein is CASSLNRGEGQPQHF. The CDR3 nucleotides are TGTGCCAGCAGCCTAAACAGGGGAGAGGGACAGCCCCAGCATTTT.

V and J are TRBV20-1 and TRBJ2-4; D possibly corresponds to TRBD1 (6 bases). Germline CDR1 and CDR2: DFQATT and SNEGSKA (reference sequence). The V and J ends lost 3 bases and 0 bases respectively, with 12 bases between them. The CDR3 runs 15 residues. The CDR3 is CSARTGVLAKNIQYF. The CDR3 DNA sequence: TGCAGTGCTAGGACAGGCGTACTAGCCAAAAACATTCAGTACTTC.

The chain links TRBV4-1 to TRBJ1-4; TRBD1 matches 7 bases. Germline-derived CDR1 and CDR2 are MGHRA and YSYEKL. The CDR3 is 16 amino acids. Trimming removed 4 bases from V and 4 bases from J; junction bases left unmatched: 9. The CDR3 bases are TGCGCCAGCAGCCCCTCTGGGACAGTTTTTAATGAAAAACTGTTTTTT. Residues: CASSPSGTVFNEKLFF.

V usage is TRBV28 and J usage is TRBJ1-2, with D uncertain. The CDR3 consists of 12 residues. V lost 10 bases to trimming and J lost 4 bases, with 13 bases between them. Germline V gene sequence: CDR1 MDHEN, CDR2 SYDVKM. This chain's CDR3 is CAITQAPYGYTF. The CDR3 DNA reads as TGTGCCATTACTCAGGCGCCCTATGGCTACACCTTC.

This clonotype was counted ten times or more. The gene calls are TRBV7-2 and TRBJ1-2; 8 positions match TRBD1. The V gene end was trimmed by 5 bases and the J gene end by 10 bases; junction bases not matched to a gene: 12. The length of the CDR3 is 14 residues. The V gene's germline CDR1 is SGHTA and CDR2 FQGNSA. CDR3 sequence: CASSPTAGTGDYTF. The CDR3 DNA sequence: TGTGCCAGCAGCCCAACCGCCGGGACAGGAGACTACACCTTC. Complete variable domain (other parts from reference TRBV7-2 and TRBJ1-2): GAGVSQSPSNKVTEKGKDVELRCDPISGHTALYWYRQSLGQGLEFLIYFQGNSAPDKSGLPSDRFSAERTGGSVSTLTIQRTQQEDSAVYLCASSPTAGTGDYTFGSGTRLTVV.

The chain recombines TRBV20-1 with TRBJ2-4; 8 bases align to TRBD2. The J segment lost 12 bases and the V segment lost 5 bases, leaving 12 bases of the junction unmatched. Germline assignment: CDR1 DFQATT and CDR2 SNEGSKA (reference sequence). The CDR3 extends over 13 amino acids. The chain's CDR3 is CSAPPGGAFGQYF. The CDR3 region has the DNA TGCAGTGCTCCCCCGGGGGGGGCGTTCGGTCAGTACTTC.

This clonotype was seen a handful of times. V gene TRBV7-2 combines with J gene TRBJ1-5, with 8 bases aligning to TRBD1. CDR1 and CDR2 (germline): SGHTA, FQGNSA. The CDR3 consists of 15 residues. V lost 1 base, J lost 5 bases, and 4 bases stayed unmatched. The CDR3 sequence: CASSLGTGRDQPQHF. DNA for the CDR3: TGTGCCAGCAGCTTAGGGACAGGGAGGGATCAGCCCCAGCATTTT.

The CDR3 reads CASSEVKDSSNYGYTF. In DNA, the CDR3 is TGTGCCAGCAGTGAAGTAAAAGACAGCTCTAACTATGGCTACACCTTC. The genes are TRBV2 and TRBJ1-2, with a weak D call TRBD1 (5 bases). The CDR3 is 16 amino acids. Trimming took off 1 base at V and 0 bases at J, with 12 bases between the two ends. The V gene's germline CDR1 is SNHLY and CDR2 FYNNEI.

This clonotype has only a few counts. J is TRBJ2-3 and V is TRBV6-2 or TRBV6-3, with 10 positions matching TRBD2. V dropped 0 bases and J dropped 4; count of bases not matched to a gene: 4. Germline CDR1 reads MNHEY; CDR2 reads SVGEGT. This CDR3 is built from 16 residues. The CDR3 DNA reads TGTGCCAGCAGTTACTCTCCCGGACTAGCGGCAGATACGCAGTATTTT. Encoded protein: CASSYSPGLAADTQYF.

J is TRBJ2-1 and V is TRBV7-2; 9 bases line up with TRBD1. V was pared by 4 bases and J by 1 base, with 5 bases of the junction left unmatched. This CDR3 region has 16 residues. Germline loops: CDR1 SGHTA, CDR2 FQGNSA. In DNA form, the CDR3 reads TGTGCCAGCAGCTCACAGGGGGCCAATTCCTACAATGAGCAGTTCTTC. It codes for CASSSQGANSYNEQFF.

The genes are TRBV7-9 and TRBJ2-7; a weak D match, TRBD2 (5 bases). Trimming removed 5 bases at V and 7 bases at J, with 27 bases between. The CDR3 is 17 amino acids. Germline V gives CDR1 SEHNR, CDR2 FQNEAQ (reference sequence). CDR3 nucleotide sequence: TGTGCCAGCAGCCAGAAACCCCGGGAATACCTCTTGGGGGAGCAGTACTTC. Translating gives CASSQKPREYLLGEQYF.

As to this clonotype: At one end the junction does not follow the germline gene, possibly because of a read error. This CDR3 reads CASSLDPSRTEAFF. CDR3 sequence (DNA): TGTGCCAGCAGCTTAGATCCCAGTCGGACTGAGGCTTTCTTT. The chain has TRBV7-2 and TRBJ1-1; unclear D gene. Per the germline V gene, CDR1 is SGHTA and CDR2 is FQGNSA. The CDR3 spans 14 residues.

The chain carries TRBV4-3 and TRBJ2-1, with 10 bases that match TRBD1. From germline, CDR1 is LGHNA and CDR2 YSLEER. J lost 7 bases, V lost 0 bases, and 9 bases had no gene match. There are 17 residues in the CDR3. DNA of the CDR3: TGCGCCAGCAGCCAAGACAGTGGGACAGGGGCTCAAAATGAGCAGTTCTTC. Residues: CASSQDSGTGAQNEQFF.

This clonotype appeared a few times. V is TRBV7-6 and J is TRBJ2-4, with a tentative D call TRBD2 (5 bases). V was cut by 4 bases and J by 6 bases, with 10 bases left in between. The germline V gene encodes CDR1 SGHVS and CDR2 FNYEAQ. The CDR3 is 13 residues long. The CDR3 loop reads CASSSGVGNIQYF. The CDR3 DNA reads as TGTGCCAGCAGCTCCGGGGTCGGAAACATTCAGTACTTC.

The V call is TRBV7-9, the J call TRBJ2-2; D might be TRBD2 (5 bases). CDR1 is SEHNR, CDR2 FQNEAQ, per germline (reference sequence). With 8 bases removed from V and 7 bases from J, the gap between germline ends came to 8 bases. There are 11 residues in the CDR3. The CDR3, as DNA: TGTGCCAGCCGGGATGGCGGGGAGCTGTTTTTT. Its protein product is CASRDGGELFF.

The rearrangement joins TRBV4-3 to TRBJ2-7; D may be TRBD2 (6 bases). CDR1 and CDR2 from the germline V gene are LGHNA and YSLEER. The CDR3 contains 13 residues. V gave up 4 bases and J gave up 7 bases, with 14 bases separating them. The CDR3 sequence: CASSPYLGGEQYF. The DNA of the CDR3 is TGCGCCAGCAGCCCCTATCTGGGGGGTGAGCAGTACTTC.